This T cell receptor beta chain was profiled in a study of OX40 agonist ivuxolimab in advanced cancers. As for the study more broadly: The costimulatory receptor OX40 (CD134) was targeted by ivuxolimab, a fully human IgG2 agonistic monoclonal antibody. Of the roughly 52 dose-escalation patients, hepatocellular carcinoma was present in roughly 19, melanoma in around 15, renal cell carcinoma in 9 and head and neck cancer in 9. The paper describes the monotherapy dose-escalation part (N ≈ 49 patients) of the phase I trial of ivuxolimab. Partial responses were achieved by three dose-escalation patients, of whom one had hepatocellular carcinoma and two had cutaneous melanoma. A male proportion of almost 85% and a mean age of approximately 58 years, ranging from 23 to 79, were recorded for the dose-escalation cohort. The point of sequencing TCRbeta in the periphery was to test whether ivuxolimab changed TCR sequence diversity and drove clonal T-cell expansion. Prior anti-PD-1, anti-PD-L1 or anti-CTLA-4 therapy was permitted, and checkpoint inhibitors had been received by roughly two fifths of dose-escalation patients. Intravenous ivuxolimab was administered to patients every 2 weeks at six dose levels: 0.01, 0.1, 0.3, 1.5, 3 and 10 mg/kg. Beyond this particular receptor, the publication reports: Low levels of normalized T-cell clonal expansion were also seen in some patients who did not respond. Partial responders in the 0.1-3.0 mg/kg groups had among the lowest normalized peripheral clonal expansion, especially among CD8+ T cells. At doses of 0.1 to 3.0 mg/kg, clonal expansion of both CD4+ and CD8+ blood T cells was observed from baseline to week 6. The antigen specificity of the peripheral T cells that underwent clonal expansion was not determined. After ivuxolimab, expanded clones were on average more numerous among CD8+ T cells than among CD4+ T cells.

For sequencing of the TCRbeta CDR3 region, genomic DNA was extracted from the sorted cells. The immunoSEQ Assay was used for sequencing of TCRbeta CDR3 regions. The clones in this table, taken by TCRdb from immuneACCESS, are in-frame only. Not every clone is retained; where verified, under half of the shortfall comes from an unresolved V gene, and the cause of the rest is unknown. Here the sample has tens of thousands of clones; around 80% occur a single time. Less than 35% of the sample is in the top ten clones. V lost 4 bases and J lost 10 bases, and the count of bases not matched to a germline gene is 8. The CDR3 starts with the cysteine, ends with the phenylalanine, and has 14 residues. Only the CDR3 region is kept as DNA, spanning 42 bases read in frame from base 1. The germline V gene gives CDR1 as SQVTM and CDR2 as ANQGSEA. Points on this clone: The antigen this receptor binds is unknown. The sample holds no much larger clone one base away, and base qualities are not on file.

The trial excluded patients who had a history of autoimmune disease or were on systemic immunosuppression. Peripheral blood for TCR sequencing was collected from all dose cohorts at baseline, on cycle 4 day 1, and on cycle 7 day 1. Samples were obtained from an open-label, multicenter, first-in-human phase I dose-escalation trial of ivuxolimab. The trial enrolled adults with locally advanced or metastatic head and neck squamous cell, hepatocellular, melanoma or renal cell carcinoma. Before TCR sequencing, CD4+ and CD8+ T cells were separately sorted from peripheral blood. The sequencing used CD4+ or CD8+ T cells sorted from blood, collected in a trial of the OX40 agonist ivuxolimab. This sequence uses TRBV29-1 and TRBJ2-1, with 12 junctional bases fitting TRBD2. This clonotype was sampled from an adult with an advanced solid tumor such as melanoma, head and neck, liver or kidney cancer. Read as DNA, the sequence is TGCAGCGTTGGAGCTAGCGGGAGGGCGGGGGAGCAGTTCTTC. It translates to CSVGASGRAGEQFF.